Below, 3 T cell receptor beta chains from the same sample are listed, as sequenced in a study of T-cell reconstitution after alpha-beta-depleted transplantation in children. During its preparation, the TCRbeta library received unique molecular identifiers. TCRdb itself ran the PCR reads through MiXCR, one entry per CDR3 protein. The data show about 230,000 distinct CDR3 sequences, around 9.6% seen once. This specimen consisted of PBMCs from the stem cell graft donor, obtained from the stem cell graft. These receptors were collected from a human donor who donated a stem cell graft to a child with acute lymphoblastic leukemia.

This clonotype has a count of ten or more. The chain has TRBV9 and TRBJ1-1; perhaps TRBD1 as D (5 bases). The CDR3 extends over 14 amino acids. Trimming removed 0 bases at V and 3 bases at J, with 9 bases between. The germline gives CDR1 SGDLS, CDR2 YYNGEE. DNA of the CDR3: TGTGCCAGCAGCGTAGCTTCGGGGGACACTGAAGCTTTCTTT. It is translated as CASSVASGDTEAFF.

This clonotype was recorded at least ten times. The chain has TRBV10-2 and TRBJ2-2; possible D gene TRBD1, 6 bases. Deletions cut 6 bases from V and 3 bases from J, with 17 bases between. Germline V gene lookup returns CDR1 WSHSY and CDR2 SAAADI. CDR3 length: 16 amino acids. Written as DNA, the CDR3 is TGCGCCAGCAGGCAGGGGAGATACGGATACACCGGGGAGCTGTTTTTT. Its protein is CASRQGRYGYTGELFF.

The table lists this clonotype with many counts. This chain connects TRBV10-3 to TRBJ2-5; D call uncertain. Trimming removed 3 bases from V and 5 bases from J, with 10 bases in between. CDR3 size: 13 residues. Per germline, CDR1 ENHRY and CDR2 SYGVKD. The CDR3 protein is CAISEGSGETQYF. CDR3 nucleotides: TGTGCCATCAGTGAAGGGTCCGGGGAGACCCAGTACTTC.